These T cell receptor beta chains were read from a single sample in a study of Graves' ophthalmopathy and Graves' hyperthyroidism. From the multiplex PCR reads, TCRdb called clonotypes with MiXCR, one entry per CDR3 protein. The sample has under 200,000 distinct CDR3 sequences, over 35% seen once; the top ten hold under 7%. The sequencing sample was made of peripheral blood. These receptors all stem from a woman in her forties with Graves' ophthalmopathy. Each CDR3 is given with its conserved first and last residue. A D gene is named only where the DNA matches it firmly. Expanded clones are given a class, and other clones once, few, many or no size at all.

CDR3: CASSDPSGHWADEQFF; DNA: TGTGCCAGCAGTGACCCTAGCGGCCATTGGGCCGATGAGCAGTTCTTC; D: TRBD2; size: many; J: TRBJ2-1; V: TRBV2
CDR3: CASSLTGLGNSPLHF; DNA: TGTGCCAGCAGTCTGACAGGGTTAGGAAATTCACCCCTCCACTTT; D: TRBD1; size: NA; J: TRBJ1-6; V: TRBV28
CDR3: CASSVASPGPGYEQYF; DNA: TGTGCCAGCAGTGTCGCATCACCGGGCCCTGGCTACGAGCAGTACTTC; D: NA; size: many; J: TRBJ2-7; V: TRBV27
CDR3: CASSPGPEGPNYGYTF; DNA: TGTGCCAGCAGTCCCGGGCCTGAGGGGCCCAACTATGGCTACACCTTC; D: NA; size: NA; J: TRBJ1-2; V: TRBV28
CDR3: CASSWGQGDYEQYF; DNA: TGTGCCAGCAGTTGGGGACAGGGAGACTACGAGCAGTACTTC; D: TRBD1; size: few; J: TRBJ2-7; V: TRBV6-2/TRBV6-3
CDR3: CASSPRLINYGYTF; DNA: TGTGCCAGCAGCCCCCGACTGATTAACTATGGCTACACCTTC; D: NA; size: many; J: TRBJ1-2; V: TRBV9
CDR3: CASSLIRERGNTIYF; DNA: TGTGCCAGCAGTTTAATCAGGGAAAGGGGAAACACCATATATTTT; D: NA; size: many; J: TRBJ1-3; V: TRBV28
CDR3: CASSFWNQETQYF; DNA: TGCGCCAGCAGCTTCTGGAATCAAGAGACCCAGTACTTC; D: NA; size: many; J: TRBJ2-5; V: TRBV5-1
CDR3: CASSLRASGTGELFF; DNA: TGTGCCAGCAGCTTACGGGCTAGCGGGACCGGGGAGCTGTTTTTT; D: TRBD2; size: many; J: TRBJ2-2; V: TRBV7-2
CDR3: CASSEEQGSNQPQHF; DNA: TGTGCCAGCAGTGAGGAGCAGGGGAGCAATCAGCCCCAGCATTTT; D: NA; size: NA; J: TRBJ1-5; V: TRBV2
CDR3: CASSYRQGARGYTF; DNA: TGTGCCAGCAGTTACAGACAGGGGGCAAGGGGCTACACCTTC; D: TRBD1; size: NA; J: TRBJ1-2; V: TRBV6-5
CDR3: CASSPRQGSGELFF; DNA: TGTGCCAGCAGTCCCCGACAGGGGTCCGGGGAGCTGTTTTTT; D: TRBD1; size: many; J: TRBJ2-2; V: TRBV12-3/TRBV12-4
CDR3: CASSLSGDEAFF; DNA: TGTGCCAGCAGTTTATCCGGGGATGAAGCTTTCTTT; D: NA; size: many; J: TRBJ1-1; V: TRBV28
CDR3: CASSLGHSETQYF; DNA: TGCGCCAGCAGCTTGGGACATTCGGAGACCCAGTACTTC; D: NA; size: NA; J: TRBJ2-5; V: TRBV5-1
CDR3: CASSWEQGGGYTF; DNA: TGTGCCAGCAGTTGGGAACAGGGTGGAGGCTACACCTTC; D: NA; size: many; J: TRBJ1-2; V: TRBV12-3/TRBV12-4
CDR3: CASSAQDSNQPQHF; DNA: TGTGCCAGCAGTGCACAGGATAGCAATCAGCCCCAGCATTTT; D: NA; size: many; J: TRBJ1-5; V: TRBV6-1
CDR3: CASSLDEGRDQYF; DNA: TGTGCCAGCAGCTTAGACGAGGGGAGGGACCAGTACTTC; D: TRBD2; size: many; J: TRBJ2-5; V: TRBV7-9
CDR3: CASRPFNGGSPETQYF; DNA: TGTGCCAGCAGACCGTTCAATGGCGGGTCCCCTGAGACCCAGTACTTC; D: NA; size: NA; J: TRBJ2-5; V: TRBV6-2/TRBV6-3